Listed here is a single T cell receptor (beta chain). V lost 1 base and J lost 5; bases outside the gene matches: 4. Per germline, CDR1 SGHTA and CDR2 FQGNSA. The CDR3 sequence is 15 residues long. Original handling: Nucleated cell number was recorded as an estimate derived from reference gene primer amplification. Repertoires were generated with immunoSEQ multiplex PCR, while TCRdb's copy carries only in-frame clones and drops some. For V, J and clone size, that table is used; D and trimming come from the DNA. The table lists about 48,000 clones, 85% to 90% of them singletons, with around 2.6% in the top ten. The record originates from a study of blood T cell repertoires in COVID-19. Turning to the study itself: The analysed material was cDNA or gDNA that came from T cells, B-cell-depleted T cells, or PBMCs.

The Seattle patients joined while their infection was active and were tracked longitudinally afterward. This clonotype originated in a woman aged 80 or over with COVID-19, enrolled during active disease. V and J are TRBV7-2 and TRBJ2-5; 10 bases map to TRBD2. Material: peripheral blood. CDR3 in DNA: TGTGCCAGCAGCTTAGTAGCGGGGGGTAGGGAGACCCAGTACTTC. It specifies CASSLVAGGRETQYF.